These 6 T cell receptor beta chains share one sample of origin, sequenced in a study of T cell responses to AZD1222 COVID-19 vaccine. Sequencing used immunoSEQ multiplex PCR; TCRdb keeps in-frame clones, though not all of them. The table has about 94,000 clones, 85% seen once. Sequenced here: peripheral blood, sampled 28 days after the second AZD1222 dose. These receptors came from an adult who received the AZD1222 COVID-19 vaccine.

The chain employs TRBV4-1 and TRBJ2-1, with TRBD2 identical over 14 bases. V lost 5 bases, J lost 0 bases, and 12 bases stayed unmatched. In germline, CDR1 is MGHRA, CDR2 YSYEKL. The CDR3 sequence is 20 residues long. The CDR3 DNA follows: TGCGCCAGCAGCTCTACCCCCGGGACTAGCGGGGGTAACTCCTACAATGAGCAGTTCTTC. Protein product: CASSSTPGTSGGNSYNEQFF.

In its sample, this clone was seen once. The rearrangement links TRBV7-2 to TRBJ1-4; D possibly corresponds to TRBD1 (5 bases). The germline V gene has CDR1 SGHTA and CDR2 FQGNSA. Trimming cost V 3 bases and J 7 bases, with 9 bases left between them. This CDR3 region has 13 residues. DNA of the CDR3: TGTGCCAGCAGCTTGGGGGTCGGTGAAAAACTGTTTTTT. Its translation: CASSLGVGEKLFF. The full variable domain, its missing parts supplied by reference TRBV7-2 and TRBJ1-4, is GAGVSQSPSNKVTEKGKDVELRCDPISGHTALYWYRQSLGQGLEFLIYFQGNSAPDKSGLPSDRFSAERTGGSVSTLTIQRTQQEDSAVYLCASSLGVGEKLFFGSGTQLSVL.

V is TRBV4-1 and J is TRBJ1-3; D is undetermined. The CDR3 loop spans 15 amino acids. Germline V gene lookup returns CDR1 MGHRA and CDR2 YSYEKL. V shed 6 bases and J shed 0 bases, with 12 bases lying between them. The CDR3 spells CASRIGPFSGNTIYF. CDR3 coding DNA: TGCGCCAGCAGGATCGGTCCTTTCTCTGGAAACACCATATATTTT.

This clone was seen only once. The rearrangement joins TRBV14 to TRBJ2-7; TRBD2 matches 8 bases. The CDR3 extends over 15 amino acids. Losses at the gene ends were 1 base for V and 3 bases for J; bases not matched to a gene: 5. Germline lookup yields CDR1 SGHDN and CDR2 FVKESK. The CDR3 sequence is CASSQAGGPYYEQYF. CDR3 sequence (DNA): TGTGCCAGCAGCCAAGCGGGAGGGCCTTACTACGAGCAGTACTTC. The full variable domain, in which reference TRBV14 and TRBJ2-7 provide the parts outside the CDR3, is EAGVTQFPSHSVIEKGQTVTLRCDPISGHDNLYWYRRVMGKEIKFLLHFVKESKQDESGMPNNRFLAERTGGTYSTLKVQPAELEDSGVYFCASSQAGGPYYEQYFGPGTRLTVT.

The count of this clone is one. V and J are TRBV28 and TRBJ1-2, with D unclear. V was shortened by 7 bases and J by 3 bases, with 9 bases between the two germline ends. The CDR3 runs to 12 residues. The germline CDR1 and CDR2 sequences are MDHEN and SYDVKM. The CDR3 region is CASMTDYYGYTF. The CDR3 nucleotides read TGTGCCAGCATGACCGACTACTATGGCTACACCTTC.

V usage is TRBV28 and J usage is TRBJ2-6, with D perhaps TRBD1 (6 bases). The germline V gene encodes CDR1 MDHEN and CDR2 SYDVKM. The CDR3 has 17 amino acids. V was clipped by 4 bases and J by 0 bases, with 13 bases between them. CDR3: CASSSPGQLSGANVLTF. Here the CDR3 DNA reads TGTGCCAGCAGTTCACCGGGACAACTCTCTGGGGCCAACGTCCTGACTTTC.